This T cell receptor beta chain was observed in a study of early T cells in non-severe SARS-CoV-2 infection. Overall study context: Bulk RNA isolated from unsorted whole blood underwent sequencing; chains were not paired.

Unique molecular identifier tags were affixed to discrete cDNA molecules. Each CDR3 protein is one row after TCRdb ran MiXCR on the 5' RACE reads. The table shows 35,000 to 45,000 distinct CDR3 sequences, with under 7% occurring only once. CDR1 and CDR2 (germline): MDHEN, SYDVKM. The CDR3 sequence is 16 residues long. After removal of 5 bases from V and 1 base from J, the junction contained 8 bases not matched to a gene. In this sample, this clonotype turned up many times. The rearrangement links TRBV28 to TRBJ1-1; 9 positions agree with TRBD1. The TCR originated in an adult who was a healthcare worker with PCR-confirmed SARS-CoV-2 infection or an uninfected control (not recorded which). The sequencing used whole blood, collected at baseline. The CDR3: CASSPRGGQGNTEAFF. The CDR3 DNA sequence: TGTGCCAGCAGTCCCCGGGGGGGACAGGGGAACACTGAAGCTTTCTTT. Filled out from reference TRBV28 and TRBJ1-1, the complete variable domain reads DVKVTQSSRYLVKRTGEKVFLECVQDMDHENMFWYRQDPGLGLRLIYFSYDVKMKEKGDIPEGYSVSREKKERFSLILESASTNQTSMYLCASSPRGGQGNTEAFFGQGTRLTVV.